Below are 17 T cell receptor beta chains sequenced from a single sample in a study of a mutant IDH1 vaccine in newly diagnosed glioma. Stated time point: week 35, safety follow-up. What each vaccine dose contained was 300 ug of mutant IDH1 20-mer peptide, accompanied by topical imiquimod. These receptors' antigens are unknown. TCRdb keeps only in-frame clones here, not all; method: immunoSEQ multiplex PCR. The sample contains around 57,000 clones, around 80% of which appear only once. Here the sequenced sample was PBMCs, taken from a glioma patient whose treatment included an IDH1 peptide vaccine. The receptor set was obtained from a young man with glioma.

This sequence joins TRBV9 and TRBJ2-2, with D perhaps TRBD1 or TRBD2 (5 bases each). The CDR3 totals 16 residues. CDR1 is SGDLS, CDR2 YYNGEE, per germline. V was pared by 0 bases and J by 2 bases, with 11 bases between. The CDR3 loop is CASSVGGDGNTGELFF. The CDR3 DNA sequence: TGTGCCAGCAGCGTAGGAGGGGACGGAAACACCGGGGAGCTGTTTTTT.

This clone was detected a few times. V gene TRBV30 combines with J gene TRBJ1-5; D might be TRBD1 (6 bases). Trimming took off 1 base at V and 4 bases at J, with 11 bases between the two ends. The CDR3 is 14 amino acids. Germline V gives CDR1 GTSNPN, CDR2 SVGIG (reference sequence). The CDR3 DNA is TGTGCCTGGAGTGCGGGGACAAGTAATCAGCCCCAGCATTTT. It is translated as CAWSAGTSNQPQHF.

The V call is TRBV27, the J call TRBJ2-7; tentative D call: TRBD1 (5 bases). Germline V gives CDR1 MNHEY, CDR2 SMNVEV (reference sequence). The CDR3 is made up of 15 amino acids. Trimming left V 1 base short and J 9 bases short, with 19 bases between. CDR3 DNA sequence: TGTGCCAGCAGTTTATTAAGGGCAGGGCGAGGTCTGCAGTACTTC. Translation gives CASSLLRAGRGLQYF.

On this clone: One junction end does not reproduce the germline sequence, and a read error may be involved. The chain carries TRBV4-2 and TRBJ1-4; possibly TRBD1 for D (6 bases). Germline V gives CDR1 LGHNA, CDR2 YNFKEQ. The CDR3 extends over 16 amino acids. The CDR3 is CAGSQDRGGSNEKLFF. The CDR3 DNA follows: TGTGCCGGCAGCCAAGATAGGGGGGGCTCTAATGAAAAACTGTTTTTT.

In DNA form, the CDR3 reads TGTGCCAGCAACATTAACGGGGCGCGCACTGAAGCTTTCTTT. Translating it yields CASNINGARTEAFF. The V gene is TRBV6-5, the J gene TRBJ1-1, with D possibly being TRBD1 (5 bases). The CDR3 runs 14 residues. Trimming took 7 bases from V and 4 from J, leaving 16 bases between them. CDR1 MNHEY and CDR2 SVGAGI come from the germline V gene.

The chain carries TRBV29-1 and TRBJ1-2; TRBD1 matches at 11 bases. Trimming at V came to 3 bases and at J to 6 bases, leaving 3 bases not matched to a gene. The length of the CDR3 is 13 residues. Germline V gene sequence: CDR1 SQVTM, CDR2 ANQGSEA. CDR3 in amino acids: CSVERTGGDGYTF. The CDR3 nucleotides read TGCAGCGTTGAGAGGACAGGGGGCGATGGCTACACCTTC.

This clone was recorded a few times. This chain connects TRBV7-8 to TRBJ1-1; 7 nucleotides line up with TRBD1. The CDR3 runs to 16 residues. CDR1 and CDR2 (germline): SGHVS, FQNEAQ. Trimming cost V 6 bases and J 7 bases; bases outside gene matches: 17. The DNA for the CDR3 is TGTGCCAGCAGGTACACTAGCGGCGGAGGGGGCGTTGAAGCTTTCTTT. Translation gives CASRYTSGGGGVEAFF. The entire variable domain, with the rest obtained from reference TRBV7-8 and TRBJ1-1, is as follows: GAGVSQSPRYKVAKRGQDVALRCDPISGHVSLFWYQQALGQGPEFLTYFQNEAQLDKSGLPSDRFFAERPEGSVSTLKIQRTQQEDSAVYLCASRYTSGGGGVEAFFGQGTRLTVV.

The chain recombines TRBV5-1 with TRBJ2-5, with D perhaps TRBD1 (5 bases). The CDR3 is made up of 14 amino acids. Per germline, CDR1 SGHRS and CDR2 YFSETQ. V was trimmed by 4 bases and J by 1 base, leaving 11 bases between them. The CDR3 DNA is TGCGCCAGCAGCCTACAGGTTTCCCAAGAGACCCAGTACTTC. Protein product: CASSLQVSQETQYF.

The V gene is TRBV18, the J gene TRBJ1-2, with 12 bases identical to TRBD1. Germline-derived CDR1 and CDR2 are KGHSH and LQKENI. There are 17 residues in the CDR3. Trimming removed 0 bases from V and 7 bases from J; junction bases left unmatched: 9. The CDR3 DNA sequence: TGTGCCAGCTCACCACCGAGGGCGGGACAGGGGGCTGTTGGCTACACCTTC. Its translation: CASSPPRAGQGAVGYTF.

The chain is built from TRBV6-4 and TRBJ2-3; no definite D call. CDR3 size: 15 residues. With 0 bases removed from V and 4 bases from J, the gap between germline ends came to 11 bases. CDR1 and CDR2 from the germline V gene are MRHNA and SNTAGT. The chain's CDR3 is CASSDSGAHPDTQYF. Here the CDR3 DNA reads TGTGCCAGCAGTGACTCTGGAGCTCACCCAGATACGCAGTATTTT.

This clone was seen a handful of times. The rearrangement links TRBV28 to TRBJ2-5; 8 nucleotides align to TRBD1. With V trimmed by 5 bases and J by 3 bases, 5 bases remained unmatched. CDR3 length: 14 residues. Germline CDR1 is MDHEN and CDR2 is SYDVKM. In DNA, the CDR3 is TGTGCCAGCAGTCGAGACAGGGGAAAAGAGACCCAGTACTTC. Translation: CASSRDRGKETQYF.

The chain links TRBV5-1 to TRBJ2-5; 12 bases are shared with TRBD1. Judging by the DNA end, TRBJ2-7 fits better; the J call may be wrong. From germline, CDR1 is SGHRS and CDR2 YFSETQ. The CDR3 is 17 amino acids. Written as DNA, the CDR3 is TGCGCCAGCAGCTTGGAGGGACAGGGGGCTTTTTCCTACGAGCAGTACTTC. Its translation is CASSLEGQGAFSYEQYF.

This clone showed up just a few times. The chain links TRBV10-3 to TRBJ1-1; D gene unclear. CDR3 length equals 13 residues. Trimming cost V 1 base and J 1 base, with 4 bases left between them. The germline gives CDR1 ENHRY, CDR2 SYGVKD. This CDR3 is CAISELGNTEAFF. As DNA, the CDR3 is TGTGCCATCAGTGAGTTAGGGAACACTGAAGCTTTCTTT.

This chain connects TRBV7-9 to TRBJ2-6; no reliable D call. With 2 bases removed from V and 4 bases from J, the gap between germline ends came to 18 bases. The CDR3 is made up of 18 amino acids. The germline V gene has CDR1 SEHNR and CDR2 FQNEAQ (reference sequence). The CDR3 DNA reads as TGTGCCAGCAGCTTAAGGGCGGCCCTATGGGCCGGGGCCAACGTCCTGACTTTC. This sequence encodes CASSLRAALWAGANVLTF. The entire variable domain, with the rest obtained from reference TRBV7-9 and TRBJ2-6, is as follows: DTGVSQNPRHKITKRGQNVTFRCDPISEHNRLYWYRQTLGQGPEFLTYFQNEAQLEKSRLLSDRFSAERPKGSFSTLEIQRTEQGDSAMYLCASSLRAALWAGANVLTFGAGSRLTVL.

This clone was recorded a few times. The chain recombines TRBV6-1 with TRBJ1-5, with 7 bases that match TRBD1. The trim removed 10 bases at V and 3 bases at J, leaving 6 bases unmatched. CDR1 and CDR2 from the germline V gene are MNHNS and SASEGT. The CDR3 is 13 amino acids. CDR3 sequence: CATGTVFNQPQHF. The DNA for the CDR3 is TGTGCCACCGGGACAGTCTTCAATCAGCCCCAGCATTTT.

This clone has only a few counts. The gene calls are TRBV14 and TRBJ1-1; 7 nucleotides align to TRBD1. The CDR3 runs to 16 residues. From germline, CDR1 is SGHDN and CDR2 FVKESK. After removal of 2 bases from V and 6 bases from J, the junction contained 12 bases not matched to a gene. DNA for the CDR3: TGTGCCAGCAGCCAATCTCGACAGGGCGGGGAGGCTGAAGCTTTCTTT. Encoded protein: CASSQSRQGGEAEAFF.

The chain joins TRBV19 to TRBJ1-6, with 8 bases matching TRBD1. The CDR3 runs 13 residues. V trimming: 9 bases; J trimming: 10 bases; junction bases outside the gene matches: 8. Germline values: CDR1 LNHDA, CDR2 SQIVND (reference sequence). CDR3 region: CASQDRVSSPLHF. CDR3 DNA sequence: TGTGCCAGCCAGGACAGGGTGAGCTCACCCCTCCACTTT.